Listed below are T cell receptor beta chains from one sample, sequenced in a study of vaccination and CD4 T cells after COVID-19. TCRdb re-called the PCR reads through MiXCR, storing one row per CDR3 protein. The table lists 20,000 to 25,000 distinct CDR3 sequences, around 43% of them singletons. Their cognate antigens are unknown. The sequencing sample was made of CD4+ T cells from blood, cultured in vitro. These receptors originate from a human donor who had recovered from COVID-19. Both conserved end residues are part of each CDR3. The D gene is left open where the match is weak. Clone sizes are given selectively: once, few, many, or a class where the clone is expanded.

. TRBJ2-5 16 TRBV11-3 . CASSLDGLGGQETQYF TGTGCCAGCAGCTTAGATGGTTTGGGGGGCCAAGAGACCCAGTACTTC
. TRBJ2-5 14 TRBV5-1 TRBD1 CASSTQGYQETQYF TGCGCCAGCAGCACACAGGGGTACCAAGAGACCCAGTACTTC
. TRBJ1-1 15 TRBV5-1 . CASSLEGRANTEAFF TGCGCCAGCAGCTTGGAGGGCAGGGCGAACACTGAAGCTTTCTTT
. TRBJ2-5 14 TRBV7-8 . CASSLGGYQETQYF TGTGCCAGCAGCTTGGGGGGATACCAAGAGACCCAGTACTTC
. TRBJ2-7 14 TRBV6-2/TRBV6-3 . CASSYSGGRAEQYF TGTGCCAGCAGTTACTCGGGCGGCCGGGCCGAGCAGTACTTC
. TRBJ1-1 13 TRBV7-8 . CASSLTPVPEAFF TGTGCCAGCAGCTTAACTCCAGTGCCTGAAGCTTTCTTT
. TRBJ2-5 12 TRBV24-1 TRBD1 CATSTGEETQYF TGTGCCACCTCGACAGGGGAAGAGACCCAGTACTTC
few TRBJ1-5 12 TRBV20-1 . CSASRGDQPQHF TGCAGTGCTAGCAGGGGTGATCAGCCCCAGCATTTT
. TRBJ2-4 18 TRBV6-5 . CASSYPLVSRDRVNIQYF TGTGCCAGCAGTTACCCCTTAGTTAGTCGGGATCGGGTAAACATTCAGTACTTC
few TRBJ1-2 13 TRBV19 . CASSNPVGYGYTF TGTGCCAGTAGTAATCCGGTCGGCTATGGCTACACCTTC
. TRBJ1-2 15 TRBV28 . CASRIGQSLNYGYTF TGTGCCAGCAGGATCGGACAGAGTTTGAACTATGGCTACACCTTC
few TRBJ1-6 16 TRBV11-2 . CASSLSRVGNNSPLHF TGTGCCAGCAGCCTATCCAGGGTGGGGAATAATTCACCCCTCCACTTT
. TRBJ2-3 11 TRBV7-8 . CASSLAGQSYF TGTGCCAGCAGCTTAGCCGGACAGTCGTATTTT
. TRBJ2-1 18 TRBV11-2 TRBD2 CASSEGALAGWLHNEQFF TGTGCCAGCAGCGAAGGCGCGCTAGCGGGATGGCTGCACAATGAGCAGTTCTTC
. TRBJ2-3 16 TRBV20-1 . CSAREFPRLGTDTQYF TGCAGTGCTAGAGAATTCCCGAGACTAGGAACAGATACGCAGTATTTT
few TRBJ2-2 17 TRBV27 TRBD2 CASSMASLAGGPGELFF TGTGCCAGCAGCATGGCCTCACTAGCGGGGGGGCCCGGGGAGCTGTTTTTT
few TRBJ1-1 15 TRBV6-1 TRBD1 CASSQGGQGNTEAFF TGTGCCAGCAGTCAAGGGGGACAGGGGAACACTGAAGCTTTCTTT
few TRBJ1-1 13 TRBV20-1 . CSAIPGLVTEAFF TGCAGTGCTATACCGGGACTTGTCACTGAAGCTTTCTTT
. TRBJ2-1 12 TRBV28 . CASSSPGREQFF TGTGCCAGCAGCTCCCCGGGGAGGGAGCAGTTCTTC
. TRBJ2-1 15 TRBV10-2 . CASIRQSGVYNEQFF TGCGCCAGTATCCGTCAATCGGGAGTCTACAATGAGCAGTTCTTC
few TRBJ2-1 15 TRBV11-3 . CASSPSGQGYNEQFF TGTGCCAGCAGCCCGAGCGGGCAGGGATACAATGAGCAGTTCTTC
. TRBJ1-1 16 TRBV6-5 . CASSYRVLLKDTEAFF TGTGCCAGCAGTTACAGAGTTTTGCTAAAGGACACTGAAGCTTTCTTT
. TRBJ1-2 14 TRBV28 . CASSTGTASYGYTF TGTGCCAGCAGTACCGGGACGGCGTCCTATGGCTACACCTTC
. TRBJ1-1 15 TRBV21-1 . CASSNYGEPNTEAFF TGTGCCAGCAGCAACTACGGGGAACCGAACACTGAAGCTTTCTTT
few TRBJ2-3 16 TRBV7-7 . CASSQGVGFGTDTQYF TGTGCTAGCAGCCAAGGCGTTGGATTTGGGACAGATACGCAGTATTTT
few TRBJ1-6 14 TRBV7-9 . CASSSTGSYSPLHF TGTGCCAGCAGCTCGACAGGTTCCTATTCACCCCTCCACTTT
few TRBJ2-5 17 TRBV7-9 TRBD2 CASSLGRVVLAGETQYF TGTGCCAGCAGCTTAGGTCGGGTCGTCCTAGCGGGAGAGACCCAGTACTTC
once TRBJ2-5 16 TRBV20-1 . CSARDYYASLGETQYF TGCAGTGCTAGAGATTACTATGCCTCCCTTGGGGAGACCCAGTACTTC
. TRBJ1-6 15 TRBV5-1 . CASTLETGRGSPLHF TGCGCCAGCACGTTGGAAACAGGGCGGGGGTCACCCCTCCACTTT
few TRBJ2-5 15 TRBV12-3/TRBV12-4 TRBD2 CASSLARGIVETQYF TGTGCCAGCAGTTTAGCGCGGGGGATAGTAGAGACCCAGTACTTC
few TRBJ1-2 13 TRBV6-5 . CASSYVRNGGYTF TGTGCCAGCAGTTACGTTAGGAACGGTGGCTACACCTTC
few TRBJ1-5 15 TRBV27 TRBD1 CASRRQGDGNQPQHF TGTGCCAGCAGGAGACAGGGGGATGGCAATCAGCCCCAGCATTTT
. TRBJ2-7 14 TRBV28 TRBD2 CASSLFTSASEQYF TGTGCCAGCAGTTTATTTACTAGCGCGAGCGAGCAGTACTTC
few TRBJ1-6 14 TRBV7-2 TRBD1 CASSLGDRNSPLHF TGTGCCAGCAGCTTAGGGGACAGAAATTCACCCCTCCACTTT
. TRBJ2-3 15 TRBV19 . CASTPTYSGTDTQYF TGTGCCAGTACCCCGACTTATTCGGGCACAGATACGCAGTATTTT
. TRBJ2-1 15 TRBV6-5 TRBD2 CASSYSTGGTAEQFF TGTGCCAGCAGTTACTCTACGGGGGGAACTGCTGAGCAGTTCTTC
few TRBJ1-1 16 TRBV19 . CASSIDWGRPNTEAFF TGTGCCAGTAGTATAGATTGGGGCAGGCCGAACACTGAGGCTTTCTTT
. TRBJ1-6 15 TRBV18 . CASSTLEGHNSPLHF TGTGCCAGCTCAACATTGGAGGGGCATAATTCACCCCTCCACTTT
. TRBJ1-5 13 TRBV30 . CACQTGFGQPQHF TGTGCCTGTCAAACTGGGTTTGGGCAGCCCCAGCATTTT
. TRBJ1-4 17 TRBV7-8 . CASSPEAGDATNEKLFF TGTGCCAGCAGCCCGGAGGCAGGGGATGCAACTAATGAAAAACTGTTTTTT
once TRBJ2-1 16 TRBV20-1 TRBD2 CSAKLAGAGSYNEQFF TGCAGTGCCAAACTAGCGGGGGCAGGCTCCTACAATGAGCAGTTCTTC
few TRBJ1-2 11 TRBV20-1 . CSARRSYGYTF TGCAGTGCTAGAAGGTCCTATGGCTACACCTTC
few TRBJ2-7 15 TRBV7-2 TRBD1 CASSLVWDRTYEQYF TGTGCCAGCAGCTTAGTTTGGGACAGAACCTACGAGCAGTACTTC
. TRBJ2-3 16 TRBV24-1 . CATSVPGRGETDTQYF TGTGCCACCAGTGTACCCGGGCGGGGAGAGACAGATACGCAGTATTTT
few TRBJ2-1 13 TRBV6-2/TRBV6-3 . CASSVSGVNEAFF TGTGCCAGCAGTGTATCGGGGGTCAATGAAGCGTTCTTC
few TRBJ1-3 16 TRBV6-5 . CASSSAAVGSGNTIYF TGTGCCAGCAGTTCCGCTGCGGTCGGGTCGGGAAACACCATATATTTT
. TRBJ1-6 16 TRBV15 . CATSRGSGTQSSPLHF TGTGCCACCAGCAGAGGGTCCGGGACCCAAAGTTCACCCCTCCACTTT
. TRBJ2-1 14 TRBV19 . CASSTGPLYHEQFF TGTGCCAGTAGTACGGGGCCATTATACCATGAGCAGTTCTTC
few TRBJ1-2 14 TRBV20-1 . CSASVVPLNYGYTF TGCAGTGCTAGCGTGGTACCCCTTAACTATGGCTACACCTTC
. TRBJ1-1 15 TRBV18 . CASSPSDKPNTEAFF TGTGCCAGCTCACCATCGGACAAGCCGAACACTGAAGCTTTCTTT
. TRBJ1-2 15 TRBV7-9 TRBD1 CASSPGQGWDYGYTF TGTGCCAGCAGCCCGGGACAGGGCTGGGACTATGGCTACACCTTC
few TRBJ2-7 15 TRBV24-1 TRBD1 CATTRNRGRSYEQYF TGTGCCACCACGCGCAACAGGGGAAGAAGCTACGAGCAGTACTTC
. TRBJ1-1 12 TRBV7-8 . CASSLASLEAFF TGTGCCAGCAGCTTAGCGTCACTTGAAGCTTTCTTT
. TRBJ2-7 15 TRBV28 . CASSLPLARTYEQYF TGTGCCAGCAGTTTACCGCTAGCGCGAACCTACGAGCAGTACTTC
few TRBJ1-3 13 TRBV7-7 . CASSPSPGNTIYF TGTGCCAGCAGCCCTTCCCCTGGAAACACCATATATTTT